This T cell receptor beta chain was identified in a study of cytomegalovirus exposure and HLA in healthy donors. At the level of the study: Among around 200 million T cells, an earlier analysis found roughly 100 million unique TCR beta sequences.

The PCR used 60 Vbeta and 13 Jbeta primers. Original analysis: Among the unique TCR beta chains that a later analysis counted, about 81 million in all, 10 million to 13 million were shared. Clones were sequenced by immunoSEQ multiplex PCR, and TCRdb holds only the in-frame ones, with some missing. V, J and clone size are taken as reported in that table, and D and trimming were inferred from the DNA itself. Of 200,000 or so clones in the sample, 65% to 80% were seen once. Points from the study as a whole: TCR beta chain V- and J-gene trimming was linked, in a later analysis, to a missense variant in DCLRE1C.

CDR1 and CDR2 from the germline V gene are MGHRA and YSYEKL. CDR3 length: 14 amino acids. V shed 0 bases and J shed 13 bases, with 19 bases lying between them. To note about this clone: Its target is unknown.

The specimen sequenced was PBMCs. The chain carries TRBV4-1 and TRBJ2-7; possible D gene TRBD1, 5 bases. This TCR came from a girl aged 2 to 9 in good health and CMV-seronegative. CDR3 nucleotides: TGCGCCAGCAGCCAAGACTTATCAGGGCGCCTTTTTTACTTC. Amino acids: CASSQDLSGRLFYF.